The 3 T cell receptor beta chains below were found in one sample sequenced in a study of human thymus T cells. TCRdb's table, derived via immunoSEQ multiplex PCR, lists solely in-frame clones and lacks some. The repertoire holds about 78,000 clones, nearly 98% seen once, with 0.031% in the top ten. Thymic material originated from resections removed in the course of corrective heart surgery. The sample taken for sequencing was thymus tissue. These receptor sequences come from a boy under two years old with a congenital heart defect but otherwise immunologically healthy.

The V gene is TRBV27, the J gene TRBJ2-3, with no clear D. V dropped 2 bases and J dropped 4 bases, with 4 bases sitting between them. CDR3 length: 12 residues. The germline V gene has CDR1 MNHEY and CDR2 SMNVEV (reference sequence). For the CDR3, the DNA is TGTGCCAGCAGTTTAGGTTCAGATACGCAGTATTTT. This codes for CASSLGSDTQYF.

V and J are TRBV27 and TRBJ1-2; D is unclear. The CDR3 runs to 11 residues. V was cut by 4 bases and J by 8 bases, with 8 bases left in between. CDR1 is MNHEY and CDR2 is SMNVEV in the germline V gene (reference sequence). The CDR3 DNA sequence: TGTGCCAGCAGTTCGGGAGGGGGCTACACCTTC. Protein product: CASSSGGGYTF.

This chain connects TRBV25-1 to TRBJ2-1; 8 nucleotides align to TRBD2. From germline, CDR1 is MGHDK and CDR2 SYGVNS. CDR3 length equals 18 residues. V lost 2 bases and J lost 3; bases outside the gene matches: 12. The CDR3 spells CASSEPPNGRDIYNEQFF. The CDR3 DNA follows: TGTGCCAGCAGTGAACCCCCCAACGGGAGGGACATCTACAATGAGCAGTTCTTC.